This T cell receptor beta chain was observed in a study of CD8 T cells in Susac syndrome. A quantity of roughly 0.5 to 1 ug RNA underwent reverse transcription using random hexamers. TCRdb fed the immunoSEQ multiplex PCR reads into MiXCR, producing one record per CDR3 protein. The data contain approximately 150,000 distinct CDR3 sequences, approximately 93% of them seen just once; the ten biggest clones take up about 0.094%. V lost 6 bases and J 2 bases, leaving 16 bases between the germline ends. The CDR3 is 15 residues long. This clonotype was sampled from a human donor with multiple sclerosis. Input material: CD4+ T cells from PBMCs. This chain joins TRBV12-3 or TRBV12-4 and TRBJ2-5; possibly TRBD2 for D (7 bases). CDR3 DNA: TGTGCCAGCAGCCAGGCAGGGGAGGGTCAAGAGACCCAGTACTTC. Protein product: CASSQAGEGQETQYF.